This T cell receptor beta chain came from a study of low-dose radiotherapy and immunotherapy resistance in tumors. Study context: Over 26 weeks, cohort 2 got 1 Gy every two weeks, reaching 13 Gy. Treatment included intravenous cyclophosphamide dosed at 200 mg/m2 every two weeks, one day before radiation and immunotherapy. Oral aspirin 300 mg was taken by patients daily for four cycles from cycle 1 day 1.

Time point meaning: before trial treatment. Trimming cost V 11 bases and J 2 bases, with 19 bases left between them. Germline-derived CDR1 and CDR2 are MNHGY and SAAAGT. The CDR3 spans 15 residues. Primers used for first-strand cDNA, a TRAV- and TRBV-specific set, covered both alpha and beta chains. Over approximately 20 PCR cycles, TCRs were amplified from a constant-region primer and V-primer adapter. TCRdb reprocessed the reads via MiXCR and lists one record per CDR3 protein. The data contain about 60,000 distinct CDR3 sequences, 20% to 25% of them singletons. The source was PBMCs, collected before treatment. The TCR sequence derives from a male donor with prostate cancer. This rearrangement joins TRBV6-8 to TRBJ1-3; perhaps TRBD1 as D (5 bases). The CDR3 region has the DNA TGTGCCTCCAACCTGGTGGGGCCCGCTGGAAACACCATATATTTT. This sequence encodes CASNLVGPAGNTIYF.